The clone carrying this TCR beta chain has just a few counts. What it recognizes is unknown. This CDR3 is built from 14 residues. Trimming at V came to 5 bases and at J to 5 bases, leaving 4 bases not matched to a gene. The germline V gene has CDR1 SGHVS and CDR2 FNYEAQ. These data originate in a study of T cell repertoires in cytomegalovirus infection. For the study at large: From public TCR beta signatures came an indication of both CMV infection and matching HLA type. Whole-study findings and limits: Accumulated public TCR beta family frequency recognized individuals carrying CMV together with the relevant HLA. Clonotypes of TCR beta that were HLA-C-restricted and CMV-specific dominated the ex vivo response.

TCRdb re-analysed the reads in MiXCR, keeping a single row per CDR3 protein. The data contain approximately 750,000 distinct CDR3 sequences, about a third of them singletons. This sequence joins TRBV7-6 and TRBJ1-4; 8 bases line up with TRBD1. The sequence was collected from a human donor in good health (CMV status not recorded). Some clones in this sample may be carry-over from other donors' samples. The specimen sequenced was PBMCs. The DNA for the CDR3 is TGTGCCAGCAGCCCGGACAGGGAGAATGAAAAACTGTTTTTT. This encodes CASSPDRENEKLFF.